This T cell receptor (beta chain) was sequenced during a study of glioma-infiltrating T cells after dendritic cell vaccination. The time point: after dendritic cell vaccination, including at tumor progression/relapse. Details on this clone: The antigen is not known.

The immunoSEQ assay amplified TCRB CDR3 from up to roughly 2 ug DNA. Only in-frame clones appear in the TCRdb table, and some are missing; sequencing was by immunoSEQ multiplex PCR. The table includes fewer than 75,000 clones, more than 75% detected once. Points from the study as a whole: Higher pretreatment TIL content predicted longer progression-free time and survival.

The CDR3 length is 13 residues. V shed 7 bases and J shed 0 bases, with 9 bases lying between them. Germline loops: CDR1 SGHAT, CDR2 FQDESV (reference sequence). The receptor was isolated from a human donor with glioblastoma. The chain is built from TRBV11-1 and TRBJ1-1, with D unclear. Here the sequenced sample was blood, taken after dendritic cell vaccination. The CDR3: CASTPQVNTEAFF. The DNA of the CDR3 is TGTGCCAGCACCCCGCAGGTGAACACTGAAGCTTTCTTT.